Listed below are T cell receptor beta chains from one sample, sequenced in a study of OX40 agonist ivuxolimab in advanced cancers. Sequencing used immunoSEQ multiplex PCR; TCRdb keeps in-frame clones, though not all of them. The sample contains 55,000 to 75,000 clones, around 85% of which appear only once. The source material was CD4+ or CD8+ T cells sorted from blood, sampled in a trial of the OX40 agonist ivuxolimab. The source is an adult with an advanced solid tumor such as melanoma, head and neck, liver or kidney cancer. CDR3s leave out the opening cysteine and the closing phenylalanine or tryptophan.

ANSRGLNYGYT	TRBV6-1	TRBJ1-2
ASSLNFRGNEQF	TRBV11-2	TRBJ2-1
ASSLAGFVETQY	TRBV13	TRBJ2-5
ASSVSSGRAYNEQF	TRBV9	TRBJ2-1
ASSLVSSTDTQY	TRBV5-5	TRBJ2-3
ASSLEYNEQF	TRBV11-2	TRBJ2-1
ASSVGGNSYNEQF	TRBV9	TRBJ2-1
ASSPGRDNQPQH	TRBV7-9	TRBJ1-5
AWNRGGTYEQY	TRBV30	TRBJ2-7
ASSPRLAARHDNEQF	TRBV9	TRBJ2-1
ASSFMAGGFDAAEAF	TRBV28	TRBJ1-1
ASSAAGGISEQY	TRBV10-2	TRBJ2-7
ASCRRCRVAQY	TRBV19	TRBJ2-7
ASSPARGAGGELF	TRBV11-3	TRBJ2-2
ASSIGGQGYYEQY	TRBV19	TRBJ2-7
ASSQRRDSYNNEQF	TRBV5-1	TRBJ2-1